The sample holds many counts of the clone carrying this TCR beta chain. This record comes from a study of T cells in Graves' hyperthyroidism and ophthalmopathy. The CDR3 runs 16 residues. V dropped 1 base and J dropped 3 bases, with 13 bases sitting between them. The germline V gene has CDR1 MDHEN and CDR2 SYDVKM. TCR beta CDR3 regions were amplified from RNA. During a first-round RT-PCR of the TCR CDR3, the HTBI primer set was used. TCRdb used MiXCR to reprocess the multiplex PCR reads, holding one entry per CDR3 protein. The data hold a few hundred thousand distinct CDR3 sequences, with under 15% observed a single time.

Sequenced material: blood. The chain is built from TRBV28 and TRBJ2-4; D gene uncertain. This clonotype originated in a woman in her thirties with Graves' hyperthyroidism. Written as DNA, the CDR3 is TGTGCCAGCAGTTTATACGCAGGTTTGGGCAAAAACATTCAGTACTTC. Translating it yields CASSLYAGLGKNIQYF.